The TCR beta chain under discussion was sequenced for a study of regulatory dendritic cells for organ transplantation. Sequencing was performed with immunoSEQ multiplex PCR; in TCRdb, only in-frame clones are kept and a portion is missing. The profile shows some 28,000 clones, roughly 85% of them singletons. Germline V gene lookup returns CDR1 SGHVS and CDR2 FQNEAQ. V was clipped by 1 base and J by 5 bases, with 9 bases between them. The CDR3 extends over 13 amino acids. The J gene is TRBJ2-7, the V gene TRBV7-8; D call uncertain. The source is a human donor in good health. The material sequenced was naive CD4+ T cells from blood. Subset here: CD45RA+ naive T cells. CDR3 DNA sequence: TGTGCCAGCAGCTTAGTTTCTAGAAACGAGCAGTACTTC. Its translation is CASSLVSRNEQYF.